These 13 T cell receptor beta chains originate from one sample sequenced in a study of cytomegalovirus exposure and HLA in healthy donors. PCR employed 60 Vbeta and 13 Jbeta primers. Here immunoSEQ multiplex PCR was the method, and the copy in TCRdb shows in-frame clones only, minus some. The sample yields hundreds of thousands of clones, 70% seen once. Sequenced: PBMCs. Source of these receptors: a middle-aged man in good health and CMV-seropositive.

The chain recombines TRBV28 with TRBJ2-1, with TRBD2 identical over 16 bases. The junction had 15 bases not matched to a gene; V was cut back by 5 bases and J by 5 bases. The germline V gene encodes CDR1 MDHEN and CDR2 SYDVKM. The CDR3 is 20 amino acids. CDR3 protein: CASSPGPVGTSGGEHNEQFF. CDR3 nucleotide sequence: TGTGCCAGCAGTCCGGGACCCGTTGGGACTAGCGGGGGGGAGCACAATGAGCAGTTCTTC.

The chain links TRBV5-1 to TRBJ1-3, with D possibly being TRBD1 (6 bases). The V gene's germline CDR1 is SGHRS and CDR2 YFSETQ. This CDR3 has 15 residues. V shed 2 bases and J shed 3 bases, with 12 bases lying between them. The CDR3 bases are TGCGCCAGCAGCTTTTTGGGGGCCAGTGGAAACACCATATATTTT. Translating it yields CASSFLGASGNTIYF.

The DNA for the CDR3 is TGTGCCAGCAGCTTAACGGCGGTGACAGGGGCGGGGATGAACACTGAAGCTTTCTTT. Translation: CASSLTAVTGAGMNTEAFF. This chain joins TRBV13 and TRBJ1-1; 8 bases line up with TRBD1. From germline, CDR1 is PRHDT and CDR2 FYEKMQ (reference sequence). Losses at the gene ends were 2 bases for V and 0 bases for J; bases not matched to a gene: 14. The CDR3 extends over 19 amino acids.

The chain is built from TRBV29-1 and TRBJ1-1, with no clear D. CDR1 is SQVTM and CDR2 is ANQGSEA in the germline V gene. V lost 1 base, J lost 5 bases, and 11 bases lay in between. This CDR3 has 13 residues. CDR3 bases: TGCAGCGTTGAAGGTAACATCGGGACTGAAGCTTTCTTT. It yields the protein CSVEGNIGTEAFF.

The chain joins TRBV11-2 to TRBJ2-7; D is undetermined. The length of the CDR3 is 11 residues. V lost 1 base to trimming and J lost 6 bases, with 4 bases between them. Germline V lookup: CDR1 SGHAT, CDR2 FQNNGV. This chain's CDR3 is CASSLVSEQYF. The CDR3 region has the DNA TGTGCCAGCAGCTTAGTATCCGAGCAGTACTTC.

The chain is built from TRBV5-1 and TRBJ2-3, with a possible D match to TRBD1 (6 bases). The CDR3 is 14 amino acids. The V end was cut by 2 bases, the J end by 0 bases, with 7 bases between. Germline assignment: CDR1 SGHRS and CDR2 YFSETQ. CDR3 protein: CASSFTGSTDTQYF. For the CDR3, the DNA is TGCGCCAGCAGCTTCACAGGGAGCACAGATACGCAGTATTTT.

This sequence joins TRBV18 and TRBJ2-7; TRBD1 matches at 10 bases. The germline V gene encodes CDR1 KGHSH and CDR2 LQKENI. The CDR3 length is 16 residues. The V segment lost 0 bases and the J segment 4 bases; nucleotides outside the gene matches: 6. Here the CDR3 reads CASSPPRGTGDYEQYF. In DNA, the CDR3 is TGTGCCAGCTCACCACCGCGGGGGACAGGGGATTACGAGCAGTACTTC.

CDR3 in DNA: TGTGCCCAAGGCAGCCAGGGTGGTCAGCAGTACTTC. Translation gives CAQGSQGGQQYF. The chain recombines TRBV28 with TRBJ2-7; weak D call: TRBD1 (5 bases). Per the germline V gene, CDR1 is MDHEN and CDR2 is SYDVKM. Trimming pared 11 bases from V and 8 bases from J, leaving 19 bases between. This CDR3 is 12 amino acids long.

The V and J genes are TRBV5-6 and TRBJ1-2; possibly TRBD1 for D (6 bases). V gave up 3 bases and J gave up 4 bases, with 22 bases separating them. CDR3 length: 17 amino acids. Germline lookup yields CDR1 SGHDT and CDR2 YYEEEE. The CDR3 bases are TGTGCCAGCAGCTCCACGTCGACAGGTGAAGTCAGCTATGGCTACACCTTC. Encoded protein: CASSSTSTGEVSYGYTF.

Worth noting for this clone: Its ends do not fully match the called genes, so a read error is possible. The chain carries TRBV4-1 and TRBJ2-7, with 12 bases aligning to TRBD1. The germline V gene has CDR1 MGHRA and CDR2 YSYEKL. This CDR3 has 16 residues. The CDR3 coding sequence is TGCGCCGGCAGCCAAGCGGGACAGGGGGCGCGGAACGAGCAGTACTTC. It is translated as CAGSQAGQGARNEQYF.

The chain recombines TRBV13 with TRBJ2-6, with 8 bases that match TRBD1. CDR1 is PRHDT, CDR2 FYEKMQ, per germline (reference sequence). V shed 5 bases and J 2 bases; nucleotides not matched to a gene: 11. The CDR3 sequence is 18 residues long. The DNA for the CDR3 is TGTGCCAGCAGCGCGGACAGGGTTCGCTTGCCTGGGGCCAACGTCCTGACTTTC. As protein: CASSADRVRLPGANVLTF.

V gene TRBV4-1 combines with J gene TRBJ2-1; D is unclear. CDR3 length: 13 amino acids. The V gene's germline CDR1 is MGHRA and CDR2 YSYEKL. The ends were cut back, 5 bases at V and 2 bases at J, with 7 bases in the middle. Here the CDR3 reads CASSISPYNEQFF. The DNA of the CDR3 is TGCGCCAGCAGCATATCCCCCTACAATGAGCAGTTCTTC.

This clone was seen a handful of times. The CDR3 DNA reads as TGTGCCAGCAGCCAGCGATTGACAGGGGGCCTCTCCTACGAGCAGTACTTC. Residues: CASSQRLTGGLSYEQYF. The V call is TRBV13, the J call TRBJ2-7; 10 bases line up with TRBD1. V gave up 5 bases and J gave up 0 bases; unmatched junction bases: 10. This CDR3 comprises 17 residues. Germline CDR1 is PRHDT and CDR2 is FYEKMQ (reference sequence).